The 13 T cell receptor beta chains in this list originate from one sample, sequenced in a study of blood T cell repertoires in COVID-19. Method: immunoSEQ multiplex PCR; TCRdb's copy keeps in-frame clones and lacks some. This sample has 85,000 to 100,000 clones, with approximately 88% found just once. The sequenced sample consisted of peripheral blood. These receptors came from a woman aged 55-75 years with COVID-19, enrolled during active disease.

The chain links TRBV29-1 to TRBJ1-2; no clear D. The length of the CDR3 is 11 residues. The V end was cut by 4 bases, the J end by 2 bases, with 5 bases between. The V gene's germline CDR1 is SQVTM and CDR2 ANQGSEA. The CDR3 DNA follows: TGCAGCGTTGCCCAGAACTATGGCTACACCTTC. Protein: CSVAQNYGYTF.

The CDR3 here is CSVAPGGRDEQFF. Written as DNA, the CDR3 is TGCAGCGTTGCCCCAGGGGGTAGGGATGAGCAGTTCTTC. This sequence joins TRBV29-1 and TRBJ2-1; the match to TRBD1 covers 7 bases. V gave up 4 bases and J gave up 8 bases; unmatched junction bases: 8. Germline values: CDR1 SQVTM, CDR2 ANQGSEA. The CDR3 totals 13 residues.

This sequence joins TRBV7-2 and TRBJ1-5; D is uncertain. Trimming shortened V by 1 base and J by 4 bases, and 11 bases separated the two germline ends. Germline V gene sequence: CDR1 SGHTA, CDR2 FQGNSA. The CDR3 loop spans 15 amino acids. The CDR3 sequence: CASSLDRGKNQPQHF. CDR3 DNA: TGTGCCAGCAGCTTAGACCGGGGAAAAAATCAGCCCCAGCATTTT.

The chain recombines TRBV4-1 with TRBJ2-1; TRBD1 aligns across 11 bases. In germline, CDR1 is MGHRA, CDR2 YSYEKL. V dropped 6 bases and J dropped 12; count of bases not matched to a gene: 28. The CDR3 length is 20 residues. CDR3 region: CASRGARGQGGNMGHIAQFF. Written as DNA, the CDR3 is TGCGCCAGCAGGGGTGCTCGGGGACAGGGGGGTAATATGGGGCACATTGCGCAGTTCTTC.

This clone was recorded a few times. This chain uses TRBV2 with TRBJ2-5, with D maybe TRBD2 (5 bases). CDR3 length: 13 amino acids. Germline CDR1 is SNHLY and CDR2 is FYNNEI. The V end lost 8 bases, the J end lost 5 bases, and 15 bases lay between the germline ends. The CDR3 bases are TGTGCCAGCGGGGAGCTCTTAGGGGAGACCCAGTACTTC. Amino acid sequence: CASGELLGETQYF. The entire variable domain, with the rest obtained from reference TRBV2 and TRBJ2-5, is as follows: EPEVTQTPSHQVTQMGQEVILRCVPISNHLYFYWYRQILGQKVEFLVSFYNNEISEKSEIFDDQFSVERPDGSNFTLKIRSTKLEDSAMYFCASGELLGETQYFGPGTRLLVL.

The rearrangement uses TRBV18 and TRBJ1-5, with 9 bases matching TRBD1. Germline V gene sequence: CDR1 KGHSH, CDR2 LQKENI. This CDR3 is 14 amino acids long. After removal of 2 bases from V and 7 bases from J, the junction contained 3 bases not matched to a gene. The CDR3 spells CASSPTGGRQPQHF. The CDR3 DNA reads TGTGCCAGCTCACCAACAGGGGGCAGACAGCCCCAGCATTTT.

This clone has ten or more counts. The V gene is TRBV6-2 or TRBV6-3, the J gene TRBJ2-5; the D is unclear. Germline V gives CDR1 MNHEY, CDR2 SVGEGT. The CDR3 extends over 14 amino acids. Trimming cost V 4 bases and J 5 bases, with 14 bases left between them. In nucleotides, the CDR3 is TGTGCCAGCAGTTCCCCACCCCTCTATGAGACCCAGTACTTC. It translates to CASSSPPLYETQYF.

The chain has TRBV5-6 and TRBJ2-3; maybe TRBD2 (7 bases). This CDR3 spans 15 amino acids. V was clipped by 5 bases and J by 2 bases, with 15 bases between them. Germline V gene lookup returns CDR1 SGHDT and CDR2 YYEEEE. The CDR3 here is CASSRGAPSTDTQYF. The CDR3 bases are TGTGCCAGCAGTCGGGGGGCCCCCTCCACAGATACGCAGTATTTT.

The chain carries TRBV12-3 or TRBV12-4 and TRBJ1-1; perhaps TRBD1 as D (5 bases). This CDR3 has 11 residues. Between the trimmed V and J ends, which lost 1 base and 11 bases, there was a span of 8 bases. CDR3 protein: CASSLGGYAFF. CDR3 in DNA: TGTGCCAGCAGTTTAGGGGGCTATGCTTTCTTT.

The genes are TRBV2 and TRBJ1-1; no definite D call. Germline CDR1 is SNHLY and CDR2 is FYNNEI. V was shortened by 8 bases and J by 0 bases, with 13 bases between the two germline ends. The CDR3 consists of 14 residues. The CDR3 sequence: CASVPLALNTEAFF. CDR3 nucleotide sequence: TGTGCCAGCGTGCCCCTAGCGCTGAACACTGAAGCTTTCTTT.

This CDR3 reads CASSQGQGDTEAFF. The CDR3 region has the DNA TGCGCCAGCAGCCAGGGACAGGGGGACACTGAAGCTTTCTTT. The chain uses TRBV4-3 and TRBJ1-1; 11 bases agree with TRBD1. The J segment lost 3 bases and the V segment lost 3 bases, leaving 0 bases of the junction unmatched. Germline CDR1 LGHNA, CDR2 YSLEER. This CDR3 has 14 residues.

The rearrangement links TRBV11-2 to TRBJ1-2; D gene ambiguous. V lost 0 bases, J lost 8 bases, and 10 bases lay in between. The CDR3 runs to 13 residues. Germline V CDR1 and CDR2: SGHAT, FQNNGV. The CDR3 DNA follows: TGTGCCAGCAGCTTAGAACCGGGTCTGGGCTACACCTTC. This translates into CASSLEPGLGYTF.

J is TRBJ1-2 and V is TRBV30; 7 positions match TRBD1. Germline CDR1 and CDR2: GTSNPN and SVGIG (reference sequence). The CDR3 is 13 residues long. Trimming took 2 bases from V and 6 from J; bases not matched to a gene: 6. The CDR3 loop is CAWSSGTVNGYTF. In DNA form, the CDR3 reads TGTGCCTGGAGTTCCGGGACAGTAAATGGCTACACCTTC.